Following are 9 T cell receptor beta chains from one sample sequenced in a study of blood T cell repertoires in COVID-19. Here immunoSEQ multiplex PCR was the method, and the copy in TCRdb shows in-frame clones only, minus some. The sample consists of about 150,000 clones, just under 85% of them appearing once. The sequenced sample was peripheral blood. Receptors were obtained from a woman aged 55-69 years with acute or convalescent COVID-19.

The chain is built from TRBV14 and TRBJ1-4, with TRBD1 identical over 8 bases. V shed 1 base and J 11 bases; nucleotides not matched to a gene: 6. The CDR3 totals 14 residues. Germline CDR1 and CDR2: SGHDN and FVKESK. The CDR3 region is CASSQARGLEKLFF. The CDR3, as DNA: TGTGCCAGCAGCCAAGCCAGGGGGCTTGAGAAACTGTTTTTT.

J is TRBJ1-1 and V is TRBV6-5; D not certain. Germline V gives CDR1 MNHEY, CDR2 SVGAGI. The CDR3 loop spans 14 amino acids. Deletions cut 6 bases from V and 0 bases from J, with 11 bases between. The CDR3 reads CASSISGLNTEAFF. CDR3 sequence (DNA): TGTGCCAGCAGCATCTCGGGGTTGAACACTGAAGCTTTCTTT.

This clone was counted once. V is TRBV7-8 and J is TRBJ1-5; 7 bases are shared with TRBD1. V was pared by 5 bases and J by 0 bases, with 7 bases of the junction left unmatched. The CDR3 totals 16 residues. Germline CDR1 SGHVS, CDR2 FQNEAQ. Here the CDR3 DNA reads TGTGCCAGCAGCCCGGGACAGCCATATAGCAATCAGCCCCAGCATTTT. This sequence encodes CASSPGQPYSNQPQHF.

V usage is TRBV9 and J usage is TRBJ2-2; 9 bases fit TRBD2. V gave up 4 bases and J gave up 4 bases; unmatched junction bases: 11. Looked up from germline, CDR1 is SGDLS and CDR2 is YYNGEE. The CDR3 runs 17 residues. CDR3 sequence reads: CASSSRRLAGSTGELFF. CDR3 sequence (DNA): TGTGCCAGCAGCTCTAGGCGGCTAGCGGGGAGCACCGGGGAGCTGTTTTTT.

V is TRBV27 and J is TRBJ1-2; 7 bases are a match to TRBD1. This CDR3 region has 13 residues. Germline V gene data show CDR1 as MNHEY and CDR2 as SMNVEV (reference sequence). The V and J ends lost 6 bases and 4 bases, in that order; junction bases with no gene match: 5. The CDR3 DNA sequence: TGTGCCAGCAGGACAGGGTCCCCCTATGGCTACACCTTC. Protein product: CASRTGSPYGYTF.

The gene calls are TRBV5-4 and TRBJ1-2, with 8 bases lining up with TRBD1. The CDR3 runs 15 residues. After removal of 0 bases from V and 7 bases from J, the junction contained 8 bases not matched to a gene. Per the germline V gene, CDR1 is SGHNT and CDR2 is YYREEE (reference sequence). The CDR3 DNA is TGTGCCAGCAGCTTGGTGGGACAGGATTTACGTGGCTACACCTTC. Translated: CASSLVGQDLRGYTF.

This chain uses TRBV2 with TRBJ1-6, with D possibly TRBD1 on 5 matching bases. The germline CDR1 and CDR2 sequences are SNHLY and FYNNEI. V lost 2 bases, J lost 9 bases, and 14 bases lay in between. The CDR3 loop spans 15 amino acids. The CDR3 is CASSEWEGKGSPLHF. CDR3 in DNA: TGTGCCAGCAGTGAATGGGAGGGGAAGGGTTCACCCCTCCACTTT.

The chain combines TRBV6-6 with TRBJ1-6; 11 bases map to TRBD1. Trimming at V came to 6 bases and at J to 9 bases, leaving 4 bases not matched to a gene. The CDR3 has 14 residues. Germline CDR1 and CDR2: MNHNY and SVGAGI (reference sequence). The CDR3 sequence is CASRRGQGGSPLHF. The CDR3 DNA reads TGTGCCAGCAGGCGGGGACAGGGGGGTTCACCCCTCCACTTT.

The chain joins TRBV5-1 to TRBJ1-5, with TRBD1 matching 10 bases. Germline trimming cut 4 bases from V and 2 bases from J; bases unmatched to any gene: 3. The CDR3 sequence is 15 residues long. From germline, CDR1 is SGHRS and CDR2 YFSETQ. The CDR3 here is CASSQGQGGNQPQHF. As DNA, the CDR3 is TGCGCCAGCAGCCAAGGACAGGGGGGCAATCAGCCCCAGCATTTT.